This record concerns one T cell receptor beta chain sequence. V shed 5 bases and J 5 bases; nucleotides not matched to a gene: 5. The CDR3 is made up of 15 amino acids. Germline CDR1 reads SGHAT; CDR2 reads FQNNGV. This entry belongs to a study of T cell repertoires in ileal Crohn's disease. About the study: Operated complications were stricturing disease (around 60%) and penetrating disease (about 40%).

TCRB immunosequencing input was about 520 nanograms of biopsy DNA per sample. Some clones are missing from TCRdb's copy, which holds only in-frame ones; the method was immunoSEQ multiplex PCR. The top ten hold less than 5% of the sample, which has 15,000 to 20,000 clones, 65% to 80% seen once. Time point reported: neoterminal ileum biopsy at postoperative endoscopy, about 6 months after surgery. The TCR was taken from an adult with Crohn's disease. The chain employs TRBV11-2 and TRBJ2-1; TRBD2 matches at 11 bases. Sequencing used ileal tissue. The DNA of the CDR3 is TGTGCCAGCAGCGAGACTAGCGGGAACCACAATGAGCAGTTCTTC. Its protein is CASSETSGNHNEQFF. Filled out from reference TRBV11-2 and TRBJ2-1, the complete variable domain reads EAGVAQSPRYKIIEKRQSVAFWCNPISGHATLYWYQQILGQGPKLLIQFQNNGVVDDSQLPKDRFSAERLKGVDSTLKIQPAKLEDSAVYLCASSETSGNHNEQFFGPGTRLTVL.